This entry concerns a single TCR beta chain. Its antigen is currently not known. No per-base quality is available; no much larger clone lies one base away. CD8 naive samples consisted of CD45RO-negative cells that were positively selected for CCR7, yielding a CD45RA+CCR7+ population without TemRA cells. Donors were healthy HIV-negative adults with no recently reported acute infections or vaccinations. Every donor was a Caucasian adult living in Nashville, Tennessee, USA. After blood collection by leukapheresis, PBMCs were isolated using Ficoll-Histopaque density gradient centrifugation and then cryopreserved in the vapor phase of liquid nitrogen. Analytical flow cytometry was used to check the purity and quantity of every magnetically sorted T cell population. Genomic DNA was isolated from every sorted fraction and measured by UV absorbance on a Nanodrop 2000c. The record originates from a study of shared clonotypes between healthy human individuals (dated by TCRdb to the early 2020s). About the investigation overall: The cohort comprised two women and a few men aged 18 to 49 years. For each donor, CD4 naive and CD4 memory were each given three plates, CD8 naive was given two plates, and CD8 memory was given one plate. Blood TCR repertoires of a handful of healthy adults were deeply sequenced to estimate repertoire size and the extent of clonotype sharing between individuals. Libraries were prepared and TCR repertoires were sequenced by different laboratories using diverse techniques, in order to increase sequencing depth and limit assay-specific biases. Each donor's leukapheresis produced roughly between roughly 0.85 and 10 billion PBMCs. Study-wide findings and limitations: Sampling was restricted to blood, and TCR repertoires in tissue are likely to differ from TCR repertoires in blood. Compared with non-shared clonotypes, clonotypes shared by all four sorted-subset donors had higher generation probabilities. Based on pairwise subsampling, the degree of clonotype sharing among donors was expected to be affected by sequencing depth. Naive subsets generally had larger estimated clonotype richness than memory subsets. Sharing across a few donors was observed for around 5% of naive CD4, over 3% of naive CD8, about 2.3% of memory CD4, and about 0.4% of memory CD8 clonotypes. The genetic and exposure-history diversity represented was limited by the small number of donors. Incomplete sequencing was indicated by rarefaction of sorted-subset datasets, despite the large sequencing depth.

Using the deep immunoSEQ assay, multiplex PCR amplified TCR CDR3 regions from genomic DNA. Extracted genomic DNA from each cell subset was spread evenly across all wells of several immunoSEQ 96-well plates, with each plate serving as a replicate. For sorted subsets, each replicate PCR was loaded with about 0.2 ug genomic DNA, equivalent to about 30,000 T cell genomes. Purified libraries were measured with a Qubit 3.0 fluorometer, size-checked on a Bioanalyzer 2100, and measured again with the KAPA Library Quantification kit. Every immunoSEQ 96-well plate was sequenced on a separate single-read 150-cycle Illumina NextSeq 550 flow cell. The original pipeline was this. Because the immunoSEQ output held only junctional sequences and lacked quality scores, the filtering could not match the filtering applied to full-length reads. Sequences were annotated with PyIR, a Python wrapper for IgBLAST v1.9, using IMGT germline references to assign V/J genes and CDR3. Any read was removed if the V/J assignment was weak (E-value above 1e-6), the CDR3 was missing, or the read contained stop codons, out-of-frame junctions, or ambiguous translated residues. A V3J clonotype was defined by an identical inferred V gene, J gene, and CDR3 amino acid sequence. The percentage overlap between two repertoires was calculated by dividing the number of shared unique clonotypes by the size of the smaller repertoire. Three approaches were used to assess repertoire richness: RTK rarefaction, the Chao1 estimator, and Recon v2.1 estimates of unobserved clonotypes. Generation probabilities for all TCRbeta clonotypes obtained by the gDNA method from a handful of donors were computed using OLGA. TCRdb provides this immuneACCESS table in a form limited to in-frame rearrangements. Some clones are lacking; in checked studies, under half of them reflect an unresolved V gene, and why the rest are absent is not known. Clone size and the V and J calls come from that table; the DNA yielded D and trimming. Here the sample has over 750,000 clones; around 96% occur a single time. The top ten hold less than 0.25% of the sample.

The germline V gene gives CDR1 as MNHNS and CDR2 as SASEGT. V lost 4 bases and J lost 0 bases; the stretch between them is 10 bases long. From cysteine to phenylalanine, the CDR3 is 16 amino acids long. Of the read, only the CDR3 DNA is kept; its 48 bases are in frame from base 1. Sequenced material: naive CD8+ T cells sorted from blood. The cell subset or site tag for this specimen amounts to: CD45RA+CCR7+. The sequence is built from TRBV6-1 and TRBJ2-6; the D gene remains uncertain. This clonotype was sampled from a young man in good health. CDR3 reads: CASSGFFYSGANVLTF. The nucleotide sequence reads TGTGCCAGCAGTGGCTTTTTCTACTCTGGGGCCAACGTCCTGACTTTC.